The 10 T cell receptor beta chains in this list originate from one sample, sequenced in a study of identical twins. TCRdb recomputed calls from the 5' RACE reads with MiXCR, one row per CDR3 protein. Of around 530,000 distinct CDR3 sequences listed, about 15% are singletons. The same data also went into a second study, on yellow fever vaccine responses in identical twins.

The sample consisted of CD4+ T cells sorted from blood. The receptors stem from a woman between 18 and 29 years old in good health.

The J gene is TRBJ1-6, the V gene TRBV7-9; 7 bases are a match to TRBD1. The CDR3 extends over 15 amino acids. V was clipped by 5 bases and J by 7 bases; unmatched bases: 8. Germline lookup yields CDR1 SEHNR and CDR2 FQNEAQ (reference sequence). The CDR3 region is CASSAGGIQNSPLHF. CDR3 bases: TGTGCCAGCAGCGCAGGGGGGATACAGAATTCACCCCTCCACTTT.

This clonotype was detected many times. The chain employs TRBV3-1 and TRBJ2-6; no reliable D call. The CDR3 is made up of 15 amino acids. Germline V gives CDR1 LGHDT, CDR2 YNNKEL (reference sequence). V lost 1 base and J 4 bases, leaving 8 bases between the germline ends. Written as DNA, the CDR3 is TGTGCCAGCAGCCAAGGGGGATCCGGGGCCAACGTCCTGACTTTC. Translated: CASSQGGSGANVLTF.

This clonotype was counted a few times. The chain couples TRBV12-3 or TRBV12-4 to TRBJ2-7; the D gene is possibly TRBD1 (5 bases). V gave up 5 bases and J gave up 0 bases, with 23 bases separating them. This CDR3 has 18 amino acids. The CDR3 reads CASSPVVNRYRSSYEQYF. The CDR3 DNA reads TGTGCCAGCAGTCCGGTTGTGAATAGGTACAGGAGCTCCTACGAGCAGTACTTC.

The CDR3 region is CASSLGLVGNEQFF. The CDR3 DNA sequence: TGTGCCAGCAGCCTTGGACTAGTGGGCAATGAGCAGTTCTTC. The V gene is TRBV3-1, the J gene TRBJ2-1; 7 bases fit TRBD2. V was pared by 4 bases and J by 6 bases, with 6 bases of the junction left unmatched. The CDR3 runs 14 residues. Germline CDR1 is LGHDT and CDR2 is YNNKEL (reference sequence).

This chain connects TRBV28 to TRBJ1-5; D uncertain. The V gene's germline CDR1 is MDHEN and CDR2 SYDVKM. Trimming removed 2 bases from V and 2 bases from J, with 13 bases in between. The CDR3 runs 16 residues. This CDR3 is CASSLAQKVGNQPQHF. DNA for the CDR3: TGTGCCAGCAGTTTAGCCCAGAAGGTTGGCAATCAGCCCCAGCATTTT.

This sequence joins TRBV12-3 or TRBV12-4 and TRBJ2-3; either TRBD1 or TRBD2 may fit D (6 bases each). The length of the CDR3 is 15 residues. Trimming left V 6 bases short and J 4 bases short, with 17 bases between. The CDR3 nucleotides are TGTGCCAGCAGGGAAAGGGGGAGGTATGCAGATACGCAGTATTTT. It encodes CASRERGRYADTQYF.

The CDR3 DNA reads TGTGCCAGCAGCCCCAGGGGGGGTACTAGCACAGATACGCAGTATTTT. This sequence encodes CASSPRGGTSTDTQYF. The chain recombines TRBV7-9 with TRBJ2-3; tentatively, D is TRBD1 or TRBD2 (7 bases each). Germline V CDR1 and CDR2: SEHNR, FQNEAQ (reference sequence). V was pared by 5 bases and J by 0 bases, with 15 bases between. CDR3 length equals 16 residues.

This clonotype has only a few counts. The chain recombines TRBV7-3 with TRBJ2-3; tentatively, D is TRBD2 (6 bases). The CDR3 has 14 residues. V lost 6 bases, J lost 1 base, and 11 bases lay in between. Germline V gene sequence: CDR1 SGHTA, CDR2 FQGTGA. The CDR3 bases are TGTGCCAGCAGTTCGGGAGTAGGCACAGATACGCAGTATTTT. Translation: CASSSGVGTDTQYF.

This clonotype was counted a few times. V is TRBV29-1 and J is TRBJ2-3, with D possibly TRBD2 on 6 matching bases. The CDR3 runs to 13 residues. Germline lookup yields CDR1 SQVTM and CDR2 ANQGSEA. Trimming pared 4 bases from V and 2 bases from J, leaving 10 bases between. The CDR3 DNA reads as TGCAGCGTTGGTCGGAGGGACACAGATACGCAGTATTTT. Its translation is CSVGRRDTDTQYF.

The chain links TRBV5-1 to TRBJ2-3; 10 bases map to TRBD2. The germline V gene encodes CDR1 SGHRS and CDR2 YFSETQ. The CDR3 has 17 residues. The ends lost 0 bases at V and 2 bases at J; junction bases unmatched: 6. The CDR3 protein is CASSLGVGTSVTDTQYF. In nucleotides, the CDR3 is TGCGCCAGCAGCTTGGGGGTAGGGACTAGCGTCACAGATACGCAGTATTTT.